This TCR beta chain was identified in a study of blood T cell repertoires in COVID-19. This CDR3 spans 15 amino acids. Germline values: CDR1 SGDLS, CDR2 YYNGEE. The V end was cut by 0 bases, the J end by 5 bases, with 13 bases between. Clones were read by immunoSEQ multiplex PCR, and TCRdb kept only the in-frame ones, dropping some. This table holds about 220,000 clones, more than 70% found once. The chain couples TRBV9 to TRBJ2-3, with a possible D match to TRBD1 (6 bases). The sample was peripheral blood. The sequence came from a human donor in a cohort sampled during active COVID-19. The CDR3 coding sequence is TGTGCCAGCAGCGTAGAACCAGGGGCGAAAGATACGCAGTATTTT. Protein product: CASSVEPGAKDTQYF.